Sequencing of this TCR beta chain was carried out in a study of CD8 T cells in Susac syndrome. RNA totalling about 0.5 to 1 ug underwent reverse transcription with random hexamers. Amplification of TCR beta CDR3 was carried out by immunoSEQ multiplex PCR, which covered 54 Vbeta and 13 Jbeta segments. TCRdb re-called the immunoSEQ multiplex PCR reads through MiXCR, storing one row per CDR3 protein. The sample lists roughly 120,000 distinct CDR3 sequences; approximately 94% were seen once. Germline V CDR1 and CDR2: MNHEY, SVGEGT. The CDR3 loop spans 16 amino acids. V shed 2 bases and J shed 3 bases, with 14 bases lying between them. Stable or active relapsing-remitting multiple sclerosis, untreated and meeting revised McDonald criteria, defined the controls. Both CD4+ and CD8+ T cells were negatively isolated, and TEMRA cells underwent FACS enrichment.

V gene TRBV6-2 or TRBV6-3 combines with J gene TRBJ1-5; D is unresolved. This TCR derives from a human donor with multiple sclerosis. Source material: CD4+ T cells from PBMCs. CDR3 protein: CASSYLVNYSNQPQHF. In DNA form, the CDR3 reads TGTGCCAGCAGTTACCTTGTTAACTACTCCAATCAGCCCCAGCATTTT.